This T cell receptor beta chain emerged from a study of response to subunit inactivated influenza vaccine. This clonotype was picked up a small number of times. With 5 bases clipped from V and 0 bases from J, the junction kept 8 bases outside the gene matches. CDR3 length equals 16 residues. Germline CDR1 and CDR2: SGHTA and FQGNSA. From the RT-PCR reads, TCRdb called clonotypes with MiXCR, one entry per CDR3 protein. Of 860,000 or so distinct CDR3 sequences listed, less than 25% are singletons. This chain uses TRBV7-2 with TRBJ2-3, with 7 bases identical to TRBD1. Sequencing used PBMCs from blood, obtained 4 to 6 days after vaccination. The receptor was isolated from a man in his fifties or sixties who received an inactivated influenza vaccine. In nucleotides, the CDR3 is TGTGCCAGCAGCGCTTGGGACAGAACTAGCACAGATACGCAGTATTTT. Protein sequence: CASSAWDRTSTDTQYF.